Listed here are 17 T cell receptor beta chains from one sample, sequenced in a study of control samples from healthy donors and cancer patients. Sequencing was performed with immunoSEQ multiplex PCR; in TCRdb, only in-frame clones are kept and a portion is missing. The sample has some 130,000 clones, 80% to 95% seen once. Material: blood. The receptors originated from a man in his late teens or twenties in good health.

This chain uses TRBV10-2 with TRBJ2-7; D not resolved. Trimming took 2 bases from V and 0 from J, leaving 5 bases between them. This CDR3 contains 13 residues. Germline loops: CDR1 WSHSY, CDR2 SAAADI. The CDR3 DNA sequence: TGCGCCAGCAGTGAGATAGACTCCTACGAGCAGTACTTC. Its translation is CASSEIDSYEQYF.

The chain carries TRBV7-9 and TRBJ1-4; tentative D call: TRBD1 (5 bases). Germline CDR1 is SEHNR and CDR2 is FQNEAQ (reference sequence). Trimming shortened V by 2 bases and J by 6 bases, and 10 bases separated the two germline ends. The CDR3 runs 14 residues. Here the CDR3 reads CASSLMSRDEKLFF. The CDR3 coding sequence is TGTGCCAGCAGCTTAATGTCCAGGGATGAAAAACTGTTTTTT.

V and J are TRBV5-4 and TRBJ1-2; unclear D gene. V was clipped by 0 bases and J by 4 bases, with 10 bases between them. From germline, CDR1 is SGHNT and CDR2 YYREEE (reference sequence). The CDR3 runs 14 residues. The CDR3 region is CASSLGWSGYGYTF. DNA for the CDR3: TGTGCCAGCAGCTTGGGGTGGTCGGGCTATGGCTACACCTTC.

The rearrangement links TRBV7-2 to TRBJ2-7, with D unresolved. The CDR3 is 14 residues long. Per germline, CDR1 SGHTA and CDR2 FQGNSA. V lost 0 bases and J lost 0, with 6 bases in between. In nucleotides, the CDR3 is TGTGCCAGCAGCTTAGCCCAGAACTCCTACGAGCAGTACTTC. Translating gives CASSLAQNSYEQYF.

The genes are TRBV9 and TRBJ2-7; D is possibly TRBD1 or TRBD2 (6 bases each). This CDR3 is 15 amino acids long. Germline values: CDR1 SGDLS, CDR2 YYNGEE. V lost 3 bases to trimming and J lost 6 bases, with 19 bases between them. The CDR3 is CASSGGAYDVVEQYF. The CDR3 DNA sequence: TGTGCCAGCAGCGGGGGGGCATACGACGTGGTCGAGCAGTACTTC. Filled out from reference TRBV9 and TRBJ2-7, the complete variable domain reads DSGVTQTPKHLITATGQRVTLRCSPRSGDLSVYWYQQSLDQGLQFLIQYYNGEERAKGNILERFSAQQFPDLHSELNLSSLELGDSALYFCASSGGAYDVVEQYFGPGTRLTVT.

The V call is TRBV12-3 or TRBV12-4, the J call TRBJ2-1; TRBD2 matches 10 bases. The V and J ends lost 7 bases and 5 bases, in that order; junction bases with no gene match: 2. The CDR3 runs to 13 residues. Here the CDR3 reads CASKSGGDNEQFF. The CDR3, as DNA: TGTGCCAGCAAAAGCGGGGGGGACAATGAGCAGTTCTTC.

The rearrangement uses TRBV19 and TRBJ2-7, with D possibly matching TRBD2 (7 bases). CDR1 is LNHDA, CDR2 SQIVND, per germline (reference sequence). CDR3 length: 17 amino acids. Deletions cut 0 bases from V and 4 bases from J, with 19 bases between. CDR3 residues: CASSIEWRQERGYEQYF. The CDR3 nucleotides are TGTGCCAGTAGTATAGAGTGGAGACAGGAGCGGGGATACGAGCAGTACTTC.

CDR3 sequence reads: CATSRDKLVGEQFF. CDR3 nucleotide sequence: TGTGCCACCAGCAGAGATAAACTGGTCGGTGAGCAGTTCTTC. The chain links TRBV15 to TRBJ2-1; no reliable D call. Germline V lookup: CDR1 LNHNV, CDR2 YYDKDF (reference sequence). The CDR3 covers 14 residues. V lost 0 bases and J lost 9, with 12 bases in between.

Written as DNA, the CDR3 is TGTGCCAGCAGTCCGACGGCAAAGCTCTACGAGCAGTACTTC. Its translation: CASSPTAKLYEQYF. This sequence joins TRBV6-5 and TRBJ2-7; D ambiguous. Germline loops: CDR1 MNHEY, CDR2 SVGAGI. The CDR3 totals 14 residues. V was cut by 5 bases and J by 3 bases, with 14 bases left in between.

The V and J genes are TRBV3-1 (or the pseudogene TRBV3-2) and TRBJ2-5; 8 nucleotides match TRBD2. Germline V CDR1 and CDR2: LGHDT, YNNKEL (reference sequence). The length of the CDR3 is 18 residues. Trimming removed 1 base from V and 2 bases from J; junction bases left unmatched: 12. The CDR3 DNA sequence: TGTGCCAGCAGCCAAGGTGGTGGTAGCGGGGCGCCTCAAGAGACCCAGTACTTC. It translates to CASSQGGGSGAPQETQYF.

The J gene is TRBJ2-2, the V gene TRBV19, with D perhaps matching TRBD1 (6 bases). V lost 5 bases to trimming and J lost 4 bases, with 17 bases between them. This CDR3 is 16 amino acids long. Germline V CDR1 and CDR2: LNHDA, SQIVND (reference sequence). CDR3 DNA: TGTGCCAGTAGTCCCGGATCAGGGGCGGGCACCGGGGAGCTGTTTTTT. Translation: CASSPGSGAGTGELFF.

To note about this clone: This may be a read error: a much more frequent sequence differs by one nucleotide. The chain carries TRBV13 and TRBJ2-7, with unresolved D. Trimming left V 4 bases short and J 0 bases short, with 1 base between. This CDR3 contains 11 residues. Germline V CDR1 and CDR2: PRHDT, FYEKMQ (reference sequence). The CDR3 here is CASSSSYEQYF. The CDR3 DNA reads as TGTGCCAGCAGCTCCTCCTACGAGCAGTACTTC.

The V and J genes are TRBV5-1 and TRBJ1-6; weak D call: TRBD1 (6 bases). With 0 bases removed from V and 9 bases from J, the gap between germline ends came to 16 bases. Germline CDR1 is SGHRS and CDR2 is YFSETQ. The CDR3 sequence is 16 residues long. CDR3 nucleotides: TGCGCCAGCAGCTTGGGGTTCACAGGGACTGGTTCACCCCTCCACTTT. Amino acid sequence: CASSLGFTGTGSPLHF.

The chain combines TRBV7-9 with TRBJ1-3; D not certain. Per germline, CDR1 SEHNR and CDR2 FQNEAQ (reference sequence). The germline V and J ends were trimmed by 5 bases and 0 bases, with 11 bases remaining between them. CDR3 length: 15 amino acids. CDR3 protein: CASSPPGFSGNTIYF. DNA for the CDR3: TGTGCCAGCAGCCCCCCGGGGTTCTCTGGAAACACCATATATTTT.

V usage is TRBV11-2 and J usage is TRBJ1-6; D is undetermined. V lost 5 bases and J 4 bases, leaving 9 bases between the germline ends. The V gene's germline CDR1 is SGHAT and CDR2 FQNNGV. The CDR3 contains 14 residues. In DNA form, the CDR3 reads TGTGCCAGCAGCCGGCAGATTTATAATTCACCCCTCCACTTT. This translates into CASSRQIYNSPLHF.

This chain uses TRBV19 with TRBJ2-5; D unclear. With 0 bases removed from V and 3 bases from J, the gap between germline ends came to 8 bases. The CDR3 runs 14 residues. Germline V lookup: CDR1 LNHDA, CDR2 SQIVND (reference sequence). The chain's CDR3 is CASSIDILEETQYF. The CDR3 DNA reads TGTGCCAGTAGTATAGACATCCTCGAAGAGACCCAGTACTTC.

The chain carries TRBV2 and TRBJ2-7; D possibly matches TRBD1 or TRBD2 (6 bases each). From germline, CDR1 is SNHLY and CDR2 FYNNEI. With 7 bases removed from V and 5 bases from J, the gap between germline ends came to 12 bases. The CDR3 runs to 12 residues. The CDR3 here is CASIGGLDEQYF. The DNA of the CDR3 is TGTGCCAGCATTGGGGGGCTCGACGAGCAGTACTTC.